One and the same sample provided the 6 T cell receptor beta chains below, sequenced in a study of T-cell memory formation after mild COVID-19. TCRdb called the 5' RACE reads again in MiXCR, with one record for every CDR3 protein. The sample contains 450,000 to 700,000 distinct CDR3 sequences, about 20% of which appear only once. The sample was PBMCs or a T cell subset sorted from them (not recorded which). The receptors originated from an adult woman who had mild COVID-19 (a few samples of this study predate the infection). Cell type and time point are not known.

This clonotype was counted between two and nine times. The chain links TRBV9 to TRBJ2-1; TRBD2 aligns across 9 bases. CDR3 length: 17 amino acids. V was pared by 1 base and J by 9 bases, with 14 bases of the junction left unmatched. Looked up from germline, CDR1 is SGDLS and CDR2 is YYNGEE. In DNA, the CDR3 is TGTGCCAGCAGCGTAACCCTCCAGGGAGCGGGAGGTGGTGAGCAGTTCTTC. As protein: CASSVTLQGAGGGEQFF.

V and J are TRBV10-3 and TRBJ2-5; no clear D. The CDR3 spans 12 residues. The V gene lost 9 bases and the J gene lost 2 bases, with 10 bases spanning the gap. Germline V CDR1 and CDR2: ENHRY, SYGVKD. The CDR3 spells CAMATEQETQYF. The CDR3 DNA follows: TGTGCCATGGCCACAGAACAAGAGACCCAGTACTTC.

The chain is built from TRBV7-2 and TRBJ2-1; 7 nucleotides align to TRBD2. After removal of 0 bases from V and 6 bases from J, the junction contained 5 bases not matched to a gene. The CDR3 contains 15 residues. Germline lookup yields CDR1 SGHTA and CDR2 FQGNSA. The CDR3 protein is CASSLAGAGSNEQFF. Here the CDR3 DNA reads TGTGCCAGCAGCTTAGCGGGAGCGGGGTCCAATGAGCAGTTCTTC.

This clonotype was seen ten or more times. The chain links TRBV7-3 to TRBJ2-6; no clear D gene. The length of the CDR3 is 15 residues. V was trimmed by 4 bases and J by 4 bases, leaving 11 bases between them. Per germline, CDR1 SGHTA and CDR2 FQGTGA. The CDR3 region has the DNA TGTGCCAGCAGCTCTCAGTTATCCGGGGCCAACGTCCTGACTTTC. Translation: CASSSQLSGANVLTF.

In its sample, this clonotype was seen a few times. This chain joins TRBV12-3 or TRBV12-4 and TRBJ2-3; 7 bases fit TRBD2. The CDR3 has 16 residues. With 6 bases clipped from V and 1 base from J, the junction kept 10 bases outside the gene matches. The DNA for the CDR3 is TGTGCCAGCAGCCCAGTAGCGGGTGCTGGCACAGATACGCAGTATTTT. It codes for CASSPVAGAGTDTQYF.

J is TRBJ2-3 and V is TRBV7-8; 12 nucleotides agree with TRBD2. J was trimmed by 0 bases and V by 1 base; bases with no gene match: 11. This CDR3 is built from 20 residues. Per germline, CDR1 SGHVS and CDR2 FQNEAQ. DNA for the CDR3: TGTGCCAGCAGCTTAGAGCGACTAGCGGGGGAGTGGCCTAGCACAGATACGCAGTATTTT. Its protein is CASSLERLAGEWPSTDTQYF.